This TCR beta chain was observed in a study of blood T cell repertoires in COVID-19. The wider study: Researchers got acute and convalescent COVID-19 samples from the United States, Italy and Spain. PBMCs, B-cell-depleted T cells, or T cells were the source of the cDNA or gDNA that made up the material.

Repertoires were generated with immunoSEQ multiplex PCR, while TCRdb's copy carries only in-frame clones and drops some. The sample includes about 360,000 clones, less than 90% seen only once; the top ten take 7% to 7.5%. Trimming cost V 5 bases and J 0 bases; bases outside gene matches: 15. The CDR3 totals 19 residues. Germline CDR1 is SGHTA and CDR2 is FQGNSA. While infection was still active, Seattle patients were enrolled and then followed longitudinally. The V gene is TRBV7-2, the J gene TRBJ1-4; 7 bases agree with TRBD1. This sequence originates from a woman aged 55-69 years with COVID-19, enrolled during active disease. Sequencing input: peripheral blood. In nucleotides, the CDR3 is TGTGCCAGCAGCCTCTACCAAGGGGGACAGATATCAACTAATGAAAAACTGTTTTTT. Translated: CASSLYQGGQISTNEKLFF.